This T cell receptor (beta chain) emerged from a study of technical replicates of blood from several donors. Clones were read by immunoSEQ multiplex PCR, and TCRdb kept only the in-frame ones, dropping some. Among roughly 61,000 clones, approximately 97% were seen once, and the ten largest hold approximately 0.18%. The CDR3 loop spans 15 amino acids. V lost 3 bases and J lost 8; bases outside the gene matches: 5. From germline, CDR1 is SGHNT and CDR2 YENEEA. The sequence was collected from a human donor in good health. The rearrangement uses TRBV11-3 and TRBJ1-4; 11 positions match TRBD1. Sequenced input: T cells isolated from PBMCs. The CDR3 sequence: CASSFGDRGNEKLFF. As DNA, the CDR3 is TGTGCCAGCAGCTTCGGGGACAGGGGGAACGAAAAACTGTTTTTT.